This T cell receptor (beta chain) originates from a study of blood T cell repertoires in COVID-19 (dated by TCRdb to about 2020). About the investigation overall: Samples covering the acute and convalescent phases of COVID-19 were provided by collaborators in the United States, Italy and Spain. The prospective study material was composed of cDNA or gDNA derived from T cells, B-cell-depleted T cells, or PBMCs. Subjects who had been exposed to COVID-19, were actively infected with it, or had recovered from it provided the deeply sampled blood TCRbeta repertoires that made up the dataset. HLA class I and class II types, where available, came from metadata supplied by the sample provider rather than from assay-based typing. The repertoires were released in a freely available public database intended as a resource for research on the immune response to SARS-CoV-2. Samples were obtained from the ongoing ImmuneRACE study (first 160 participants) and from over 1,000 subjects provided by 6 global collaborators. Sample metadata almost always included a de-identified subject ID, COVID-19 status, age in years and sex. What the work shows at the level of the full study, not this receptor alone: Clinical and demographic metadata were provided uncurated, with the amount varying by source and participant.

The immunoSEQ Assay, a bias-controlled multiplex PCR, was used to amplify TCRbeta CDR3 regions from genomic DNA. Under the source paper's analysis protocol: Within the assay, amplification of reference gene primers was used to estimate how many nucleated cells each sample contained. Sequence reads were collapsed and filtered to measure the absolute abundance of every unique TCRbeta CDR3 rearrangement. Productive Simpson clonality was computed per sample as the square root of Simpson's diversity index over productive rearrangements. TCRdb obtained this table from immuneACCESS and retained in-frame rearrangements with V and J assigned. These tables miss some clones; where compared with another copy, unresolved V genes account for less than half of the shortfall, and the remainder is unexplained. Clone size and V and J calls were adopted from that table, with D and trimming inferred from the DNA. Counted in this sample were over 100,000 clones; about four fifths of them appeared once. The ten largest clones capture more than 3% of the sample.

There are 16 amino acids in the CDR3, from cysteine to phenylalanine inclusive. The sequence is cut down to CDR3 DNA, 48 bases in frame from base 1. The germline ends are 12 bases apart after V is trimmed by 3 bases and J by 0 bases. Via the germline V gene, CDR1 is KGHSH and CDR2 LQKENI. Collaborating institutions collected whole blood in K2EDTA tubes following their own protocols. Collaborator samples were shipped for TCRbeta analysis as frozen whole blood, isolated PBMCs, or DNA extracted from either sample type. This clone was counted only a few times. Its antigen is still unknown. Per-nucleotide qualities are absent, and no much larger clonotype sits a single base away.

This chain joins TRBV18 to TRBJ1-3; TRBD1 is a weak D gene call, 6 bases matching. The source is an elderly woman with active or convalescent COVID-19. Material: peripheral blood. The DNA is as follows: TGTGCCAGCTCACCGGGGGCCGGGCTCTCTGGAAACACCATATATTTT. Translated, this is CASSPGAGLSGNTIYF.